The 3 T cell receptor beta chains listed next were all sequenced from one sample in a study of shared clonotypes between healthy human individuals. The method was immunoSEQ multiplex PCR; TCRdb's version includes in-frame clones alone and lacks a portion of them. The sample gives over a million clones, roughly 96% of which show up once; roughly 1.2% is in the top ten. The material sequenced was naive CD4+ T cells sorted from blood. This sample's subset: CD45RA+ positively selected. These receptors all stem from a man aged 25 to 40 in good health.

The genes are TRBV28 and TRBJ1-1, with a weak D call TRBD1 (6 bases). This CDR3 comprises 16 residues. V lost 10 bases, J lost 5 bases, and 26 bases lay in between. CDR1 and CDR2 from the germline V gene are MDHEN and SYDVKM. This CDR3 reads CATKRGRSQGRTEAFF. The CDR3 DNA reads as TGTGCCACCAAGAGGGGCAGGTCGCAGGGGAGGACTGAAGCTTTCTTT.

As concerns this clone: Distinct nucleotide sequences in the sample also encode this CDR3. The CDR3 protein is CASSLLQGYEQYF. CDR3 coding DNA: TGTGCCAGCAGCTTACTACAGGGCTACGAGCAGTACTTC. The J gene is TRBJ2-7, the V gene TRBV7-2; a possible D gene is TRBD1 (6 bases). Germline values: CDR1 SGHTA, CDR2 FQGNSA. The ends were cut back, 2 bases at V and 3 bases at J, with 8 bases in the middle. This CDR3 has 13 residues. Full variable domain (outside the CDR3, taken from reference TRBV7-2 and TRBJ2-7): GAGVSQSPSNKVTEKGKDVELRCDPISGHTALYWYRQSLGQGLEFLIYFQGNSAPDKSGLPSDRFSAERTGGSVSTLTIQRTQQEDSAVYLCASSLLQGYEQYFGPGTRLTVT.

This sequence joins TRBV7-9 and TRBJ2-6; 12 nucleotides agree with TRBD2. The CDR3 totals 18 residues. Per germline, CDR1 SEHNR and CDR2 FQNEAQ (reference sequence). V shed 5 bases and J 3 bases; nucleotides not matched to a gene: 8. The CDR3 region has the DNA TGTGCCAGCAGCCAGACTAGCGGGAGTTCTAGTGGGGCCAACGTCCTGACTTTC. Protein sequence: CASSQTSGSSSGANVLTF.